These T cell receptor beta chains were read from a single sample in a study of T-cell reconstitution after alpha-beta-depleted transplantation in children. MiXCR, applied by TCRdb to the PCR reads, yields one record per CDR3 protein. The sample lists 200,000 or so distinct CDR3 sequences, 5% to 7.5% occurring once. The sample here was PBMCs, taken before TCRalphabeta/CD19-depleted stem cell transplant. The source is a girl under three years old with combined immunodeficiency, due to receive a stem cell transplant. The CDR3 runs from the conserved cysteine through the conserved F or W. A D gene is named only where the DNA matches it firmly. A clone size is listed for some rows: how often the clone was seen (once, few, many), or a class if it is expanded.

v_gene,d_gene,j_gene,abundance,CDR3nt,CDR3aa
TRBV12-3/TRBV12-4,TRBD1,TRBJ2-2,many,TGTGCCAGCAGTCTCCCATACAGGGGTAGCACCGGGGAGCTGTTTTTT,CASSLPYRGSTGELFF
TRBV5-1,-,TRBJ2-3,many,TGCGCCAGCAGCTTTGTCGCGTTAAAACGGGACGGATACACAGATACGCAGTATTTT,CASSFVALKRDGYTDTQYF
TRBV7-9,TRBD1,TRBJ2-2,-,TGTGCCAGCAGCTCATGGACAGGGGTGAACACCGGGGAGCTGATTTTT,CASSSWTGVNTGELIF
TRBV5-4,-,TRBJ1-3,-,TGTGCCAGCAGCTCCGGGCCCGGGTGCTCTGGAAACACCATATATTTT,CASSSGPGCSGNTIYF
TRBV7-9,-,TRBJ2-1,few,TGTGCCAGCAGCTTAGTCCCGGCAGGGGCGGGGAATGAGCAGTTCTTC,CASSLVPAGAGNEQFF
TRBV4-3,TRBD2,TRBJ2-1,-,TGCGCCAGCAGCCCGGGGGGGTTCGCACTCAATGAGCAGTTCTTC,CASSPGGFALNEQFF
TRBV9,-,TRBJ2-5,many,TGTGCCAGCAGCGTAGATGTACTACAGGAGACCCAGTACTTC,CASSVDVLQETQYF
TRBV30,-,TRBJ1-2,few,TGTGCCTGGAACCTAGGTCAGCACCTGGGTGGCTACACCTTC,CAWNLGQHLGGYTF
TRBV29-1,-,TRBJ2-7,few,TGCAGCGCCTCCCTGGTTGGCGGTCCTCCTTGGGAGCAGTACTTC,CSASLVGGPPWEQYF
TRBV15,-,TRBJ2-3,many,TGTGCCACCAGCAGAGAAGGGGGTCTGGATACGCAGTATTTT,CATSREGGLDTQYF
TRBV28,-,TRBJ2-7,many,TGTGCCAGCAGTCCCCGTTTCTACGAGCAGTACTTC,CASSPRFYEQYF
TRBV20-1,TRBD2,TRBJ2-7,few,TGCAGTGCTGATAAACCTCTCACCGGGACTAGCAGCTACGAGCAGTACTTC,CSADKPLTGTSSYEQYF